This T cell receptor (beta chain) is drawn from a study of T-cell memory formation after mild COVID-19. Study-level findings and limits: The finding that pre-infection memory included some responding clones suggested that cross-reactive memory joined.

With constant-segment primers, 5'RACE yielded cDNA libraries of TCR alpha and TCR beta that carried sample barcodes and UMIs. TCRdb recomputed calls from the 5' RACE reads with MiXCR, one row per CDR3 protein. The sample consists of 300,000 to 350,000 distinct CDR3 sequences, roughly 21% of them appearing once. Worth noting for this clonotype: Antigen specificity is unknown.

The CDR3 extends over 15 amino acids. From germline, CDR1 is DFQATT and CDR2 SNEGSKA (reference sequence). V was trimmed by 0 bases and J by 8 bases, leaving 17 bases between them. The sequence was collected from a young man who had mild COVID-19 (a few samples of this study predate the infection). Cell type and time point are not known. The chain recombines TRBV20-1 with TRBJ2-4; D may be TRBD1 (6 bases). Sequenced material: PBMCs or a T cell subset sorted from them (not recorded which). This CDR3 is CSARDSAGAWDIQYF. The CDR3, as DNA: TGCAGTGCTAGAGATAGCGCAGGGGCTTGGGACATTCAGTACTTC.